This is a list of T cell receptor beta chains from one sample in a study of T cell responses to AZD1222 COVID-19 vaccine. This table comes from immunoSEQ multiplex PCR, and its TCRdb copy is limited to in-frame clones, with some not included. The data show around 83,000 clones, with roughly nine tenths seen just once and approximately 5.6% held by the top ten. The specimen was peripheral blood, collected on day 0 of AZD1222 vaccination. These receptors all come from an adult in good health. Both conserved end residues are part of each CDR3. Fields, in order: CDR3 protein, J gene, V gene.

CDR3aa: CASSLERGPVAEAFF
j_gene: TRBJ1-1
v_gene: TRBV27

CDR3aa: CASSSPHRETQYF
j_gene: TRBJ2-5
v_gene: TRBV5-4

CDR3aa: CASSFAAGPGTDTQYF
j_gene: TRBJ2-3
v_gene: TRBV25-1

CDR3aa: CASSHQGQGARVRELFF
j_gene: TRBJ2-2
v_gene: TRBV28

CDR3aa: CASSLVFTRGADTQYF
j_gene: TRBJ2-3
v_gene: TRBV7-2

CDR3aa: CASSQRTKGALGEAFF
j_gene: TRBJ1-1
v_gene: TRBV3-1/TRBV3-2

CDR3aa: CASSVGGAGQETQYF
j_gene: TRBJ2-5
v_gene: TRBV5-8

CDR3aa: CSVGLSYNEQFF
j_gene: TRBJ2-1
v_gene: TRBV29-1

CDR3aa: CASSPGLAREQFF
j_gene: TRBJ2-1
v_gene: TRBV7-6

CDR3aa: CASSEPLRQETQYF
j_gene: TRBJ2-5
v_gene: TRBV10-2

CDR3aa: CASLNEGLAGGDEQFF
j_gene: TRBJ2-1
v_gene: TRBV2

CDR3aa: CASSQDLGQPQHF
j_gene: TRBJ1-5
v_gene: TRBV3-1/TRBV3-2

CDR3aa: CSVEGPNPDSPLHF
j_gene: TRBJ1-6
v_gene: TRBV29-1

CDR3aa: CASSKAGDSFGTDTQYF
j_gene: TRBJ2-3
v_gene: TRBV21-1

CDR3aa: CASSAGTGAYEQYF
j_gene: TRBJ2-7
v_gene: TRBV19

CDR3aa: CASKKGTEDSPLHF
j_gene: TRBJ1-6
v_gene: TRBV6-5

CDR3aa: CASSVVVTRGSHEQYF
j_gene: TRBJ2-7
v_gene: TRBV9

CDR3aa: CSASGLAGVQFF
j_gene: TRBJ2-1
v_gene: TRBV20-1

CDR3aa: CASSVGGREYNEQFF
j_gene: TRBJ2-1
v_gene: TRBV9

CDR3aa: CASSSHSGQNYGYTF
j_gene: TRBJ1-2
v_gene: TRBV6-5

CDR3aa: CASSSDRGSQPQHF
j_gene: TRBJ1-5
v_gene: TRBV28

CDR3aa: CASSSPWDTGYGYTF
j_gene: TRBJ1-2
v_gene: TRBV28

CDR3aa: CASSTGRGETQYF
j_gene: TRBJ2-5
v_gene: TRBV18

CDR3aa: CASSQWGQGAQMWTYEQYF
j_gene: TRBJ2-7
v_gene: TRBV4-3

CDR3aa: CASSRTLGLWDTGTEQYF
j_gene: TRBJ2-7
v_gene: TRBV14

CDR3aa: CASSYQYTGLNSPLHF
j_gene: TRBJ1-6
v_gene: TRBV6-5

CDR3aa: CASKTSSYEQYF
j_gene: TRBJ2-7
v_gene: TRBV28

CDR3aa: CASSLSLNQPQHF
j_gene: TRBJ1-5
v_gene: TRBV12-3/TRBV12-4

CDR3aa: CASSPQGQGLVGYTF
j_gene: TRBJ1-2
v_gene: TRBV28

CDR3aa: CARSGTSSYNEQFF
j_gene: TRBJ2-1
v_gene: TRBV2

CDR3aa: CASSQGGGSYNEQFF
j_gene: TRBJ2-1
v_gene: TRBV4-2

CDR3aa: CASSILAGAPYNEQFF
j_gene: TRBJ2-1
v_gene: TRBV19

CDR3aa: CASSPTGILKETQYF
j_gene: TRBJ2-5
v_gene: TRBV28

CDR3aa: CASSLRGLAGEGAKNIQYF
j_gene: TRBJ2-4
v_gene: TRBV9

CDR3aa: CASSADHEQYF
j_gene: TRBJ2-7
v_gene: TRBV7-9

CDR3aa: CASSTDRGANNEQFF
j_gene: TRBJ2-1
v_gene: TRBV27

CDR3aa: CASSILGQNTGELFF
j_gene: TRBJ2-2
v_gene: TRBV19

CDR3aa: CAISDGGRAMGEQFF
j_gene: TRBJ2-1
v_gene: TRBV10-3

CDR3aa: CASRPPGQLNTEAFF
j_gene: TRBJ1-1
v_gene: TRBV28

CDR3aa: CASSFGGGYTF
j_gene: TRBJ1-2
v_gene: TRBV12-3/TRBV12-4

CDR3aa: CASSLAGLNEQFF
j_gene: TRBJ2-1
v_gene: TRBV10-2

CDR3aa: CASSLHTGRGTEAFF
j_gene: TRBJ1-1
v_gene: TRBV5-4

CDR3aa: CASTRNRGLQNIQYF
j_gene: TRBJ2-4
v_gene: TRBV19

CDR3aa: CASSPLHATKASGYTF
j_gene: TRBJ1-2
v_gene: TRBV4-1

CDR3aa: CASSIKLSSGANVLTF
j_gene: TRBJ2-6
v_gene: TRBV19

CDR3aa: CASSVGGAGAHTGELFF
j_gene: TRBJ2-2
v_gene: TRBV9